This T cell receptor beta chain was captured by sequencing in a study of technical replicates of blood from a handful of donors. TCRdb keeps only in-frame clones here, not all; method: immunoSEQ multiplex PCR. The sample consists of 55,000 to 80,000 clones, 92% of them appearing once. This CDR3 is built from 15 residues. The ends were cut back, 1 base at V and 1 base at J, with 12 bases in the middle. Germline V gene lookup returns CDR1 SGHNT and CDR2 YYREEE (reference sequence). The sequence was collected from a human donor in good health. The sequenced sample was T cells isolated from PBMCs. The chain uses TRBV5-4 and TRBJ2-7; D might be TRBD1 (5 bases). CDR3 sequence: CASSLKVGESYEQYF. CDR3 bases: TGTGCCAGCAGCTTGAAGGTAGGGGAATCCTACGAGCAGTACTTC.